This TCR beta chain emerged from a study of blood T cell repertoires in COVID-19. Looking at the study overall: Acute and convalescent COVID-19 specimens originated in the United States, Italy and Spain. In each case, the material was cDNA or gDNA derived from T cells, B-cell-depleted T cells, or PBMCs.

Per the authors' pipeline: Reference gene primer amplification gave estimated nucleated cell counts. This table comes from immunoSEQ multiplex PCR, and its TCRdb copy is limited to in-frame clones, with some not included. The DNA was the basis for D and trimming; V, J and clone size are from that table. The repertoire holds 150,000 to 200,000 clones, with 70% to 90% as singletons. V shed 4 bases, J shed 2 bases, and the junction held 12 bases outside the gene matches. The germline gives CDR1 SGHDT, CDR2 YYEEEE. The CDR3 covers 16 residues. The specimen was peripheral blood. The receptor's source is a human donor in a cohort sampled during active COVID-19. The rearrangement joins TRBV5-6 to TRBJ2-7; 7 nucleotides line up with TRBD1. The CDR3 loop is CASSLDRLSGTYEQYF. CDR3 sequence (DNA): TGTGCCAGCAGCCTGGACAGGCTGAGTGGTACCTACGAGCAGTACTTC.